What follows describes a single TCR beta chain. What it binds is not known. The sample originates from a study of cytomegalovirus exposure and HLA in healthy donors. The PCR used 60 Vbeta and 13 Jbeta primers. Assay: immunoSEQ multiplex PCR; the TCRdb copy retains only in-frame clones and omits some. Here the sample spans 110,000 to 150,000 clones, about three quarters being singletons. Germline V lookup: CDR1 GTSNPN, CDR2 SVGIG (reference sequence). The CDR3 contains 14 residues. V gave up 8 bases and J gave up 0 bases, with 15 bases separating them. Study-wide results and caveats: A list of approximately 160 TCR beta chains associated with cytomegalovirus was given. Cytomegalovirus status was reportedly diagnosed by the classifier with high specificity and sensitivity. Within a later analysis, the majority of CMV-associated TCR beta chains appeared HLA-restricted.

The clonotype comes from a man aged 35 to 55 in good health and CMV-seropositive. The chain is built from TRBV30 and TRBJ2-3, with a weak D call TRBD1 (6 bases). The sequencing sample was made of PBMCs. CDR3 sequence: CATKDSPSTDTQYF. The CDR3 nucleotides are TGTGCCACCAAGGACAGCCCTAGCACAGATACGCAGTATTTT.